Each of the 9 T cell receptor beta chains below was sequenced from the same sample in a study of CD8 T cells in ankylosing spondylitis. TCRdb independently ran MiXCR on the 5' RACE reads; one entry per CDR3 protein. The data hold approximately 100,000 distinct CDR3 sequences, with 24% observed a single time. The sequencing input was synovial fluid, either unsorted or a sorted T cell fraction (not recorded which). Receptors were obtained from a male donor with ankylosing spondylitis.

The V and J genes are TRBV5-1 and TRBJ1-1; D uncertain. Deletions cut 4 bases from V and 5 bases from J, with 15 bases between. Germline V gene sequence: CDR1 SGHRS, CDR2 YFSETQ. The CDR3 totals 14 residues. This CDR3 reads CASSLGPGRTEAFF. CDR3 coding DNA: TGCGCCAGCAGCCTCGGGCCTGGGAGAACTGAAGCTTTCTTT.

The chain is built from TRBV7-2 and TRBJ2-1; D gene unclear. The CDR3 covers 13 residues. The V end was cut by 3 bases, the J end by 4 bases, with 7 bases between. Germline-derived CDR1 and CDR2 are SGHTA and FQGNSA. The CDR3 is CASSFNSYNEQFF. Written as DNA, the CDR3 is TGTGCCAGCAGCTTCAATAGTTACAATGAGCAGTTCTTC.

This clonotype occurred many times. This chain joins TRBV20-1 and TRBJ2-1, with 16 bases matching TRBD2. Looked up from germline, CDR1 is DFQATT and CDR2 is SNEGSKA (reference sequence). This CDR3 is built from 14 residues. The trim removed 5 bases at V and 8 bases at J, leaving 3 bases unmatched. The CDR3 here is CSAGGLAGGDEQFF. The CDR3 region has the DNA TGCAGTGCTGGGGGACTAGCGGGAGGGGATGAGCAGTTCTTC.

The CDR3 here is CASSYYTGRDTEAFF. Written as DNA, the CDR3 is TGTGCCAGCAGTTACTACACAGGGAGGGACACTGAAGCTTTCTTT. This sequence joins TRBV6-5 and TRBJ1-1; D may be TRBD1 (6 bases). The CDR3 is made up of 15 amino acids. Germline values: CDR1 MNHEY, CDR2 SVGAGI. V was shortened by 1 base and J by 3 bases, with 12 bases between the two germline ends.

This chain links TRBV11-2 with TRBJ1-5, with no clear D. The CDR3 loop spans 15 amino acids. Trimming removed 0 bases from V and 0 bases from J, with 6 bases in between. Germline-derived CDR1 and CDR2 are SGHAT and FQNNGV. The CDR3 bases are TGTGCCAGCAGCTTAGAACCGGATAGCAATCAGCCCCAGCATTTT. It yields the protein CASSLEPDSNQPQHF. The complete variable domain, with remaining parts taken from reference TRBV11-2 and TRBJ1-5, reads EAGVAQSPRYKIIEKRQSVAFWCNPISGHATLYWYQQILGQGPKLLIQFQNNGVVDDSQLPKDRFSAERLKGVDSTLKIQPAKLEDSAVYLCASSLEPDSNQPQHFGDGTRLSIL.

The chain links TRBV5-1 to TRBJ2-7; possibly TRBD1 for D (6 bases). Germline V lookup: CDR1 SGHRS, CDR2 YFSETQ. This CDR3 comprises 14 residues. V was trimmed by 5 bases and J by 3 bases, leaving 15 bases between them. This CDR3 is CASRQEGEYYEQYF. The CDR3 DNA reads as TGCGCCAGCAGGCAAGAGGGGGAGTACTACGAGCAGTACTTC.

This clonotype has only a few counts. The J gene is TRBJ1-1, the V gene TRBV20-1; D not certain. The CDR3 is 12 amino acids. The germline CDR1 and CDR2 sequences are DFQATT and SNEGSKA (reference sequence). Trimming cost V 6 bases and J 4 bases, with 12 bases left between them. The CDR3 DNA reads TGCAGTGCCGTGCCACTGTTCACTGAAGCTTTCTTT. It encodes CSAVPLFTEAFF.

A few counts support this clonotype. The chain combines TRBV2 with TRBJ2-4; D gene ambiguous. The V and J ends lost 6 bases and 8 bases respectively, with 8 bases between them. This CDR3 region has 11 residues. Germline V CDR1 and CDR2: SNHLY, FYNNEI. CDR3 region: CASRDRDIQYF. In DNA, the CDR3 is TGTGCCAGCAGGGATAGGGACATTCAGTACTTC.

This clonotype appeared a few times. The chain has TRBV28 and TRBJ1-6; D possibly corresponds to TRBD1 (5 bases). Trimming took 5 bases from V and 9 from J, leaving 17 bases between them. Per germline, CDR1 MDHEN and CDR2 SYDVKM. This CDR3 spans 15 amino acids. CDR3 region: CASSPPGGVASPLHF. CDR3 sequence (DNA): TGTGCCAGCAGTCCCCCCGGGGGGGTAGCTTCACCCCTCCACTTT. Full variable domain (missing parts from reference TRBV28 and TRBJ1-6): DVKVTQSSRYLVKRTGEKVFLECVQDMDHENMFWYRQDPGLGLRLIYFSYDVKMKEKGDIPEGYSVSREKKERFSLILESASTNQTSMYLCASSPPGGVASPLHFGNGTRLTVT.